The 32 T cell receptor beta chains below all came from one sample that was sequenced in a study of cytomegalovirus exposure and HLA in healthy donors. 60 Vbeta and 13 Jbeta primers were used in PCR. Data came from immunoSEQ multiplex PCR; TCRdb stores just in-frame clones and leaves some out. The sample lists 220,000 or so clones, about 77% occurring once. The material sequenced was PBMCs. All receptors come from a woman in her twenties or thirties in good health and CMV-seronegative.

This clone was seen only a few times. The rearrangement uses TRBV7-2 and TRBJ1-1; the D gene is possibly TRBD1 (6 bases). Per the germline V gene, CDR1 is SGHTA and CDR2 is FQGNSA. The V end lost 6 bases, the J end lost 3 bases, and 20 bases lay between the germline ends. The CDR3 extends over 16 amino acids. The CDR3 DNA sequence: TGTGCCAGCAGTTCTTTTTCTATACAGGGAGACACTGAAGCTTTCTTT. It encodes CASSSFSIQGDTEAFF.

With regard to this clone: One end of the junction is discordant with germline, which a read error may explain. This chain uses TRBV6-5 with TRBJ1-2, with a possible D match to TRBD1 (5 bases). There are 15 residues in the CDR3. CDR1 MNHEY and CDR2 SVGAGI come from the germline V gene. The CDR3 DNA reads TGTGCCGGCAGCCCGACAGACCCCTCGGTGATCGGCTACACCTTC. Translation: CAGSPTDPSVIGYTF.

The chain carries TRBV6-1 and TRBJ2-3; 8 bases agree with TRBD2. The CDR3 has 15 residues. The V gene end was trimmed by 2 bases and the J gene end by 5 bases; junction bases not matched to a gene: 6. Germline V gene data show CDR1 as MNHNS and CDR2 as SASEGT. The CDR3 region is CASSENSLAGDTQYF. DNA of the CDR3: TGTGCCAGCAGTGAAAACAGCCTAGCGGGAGATACGCAGTATTTT.

V gene TRBV2 combines with J gene TRBJ2-7, with 11 bases matching TRBD2. CDR1 is SNHLY and CDR2 is FYNNEI in the germline V gene. J was trimmed by 2 bases and V by 7 bases; bases with no gene match: 7. The CDR3 is made up of 15 amino acids. CDR3 bases: TGTGCCAGCAAAGCGGGACTAGCGGAAACCTACGAGCAGTACTTC. Protein: CASKAGLAETYEQYF.

This clone has only a few counts. The gene calls are TRBV28 and TRBJ2-2, with 7 bases aligning to TRBD1. The CDR3 runs to 16 residues. Unmatched junction bases numbered 3, after V lost 2 bases and J lost 0 bases. Germline values: CDR1 MDHEN, CDR2 SYDVKM. The CDR3 DNA follows: TGTGCCAGCAGTTTAAGTCAGGGGGCGAACACCGGGGAGCTGTTTTTT. Translating gives CASSLSQGANTGELFF.

The rearrangement joins TRBV19 to TRBJ1-1, with 7 positions matching TRBD1. This CDR3 spans 15 amino acids. The V and J ends lost 5 bases and 1 base, in that order; junction bases with no gene match: 7. The germline V gene encodes CDR1 LNHDA and CDR2 SQIVND (reference sequence). DNA for the CDR3: TGTGCCAGTAGTCCGCAGACAGGGACGAACACTGAAGCTTTCTTT. The encoded protein is CASSPQTGTNTEAFF. Supplemented by reference TRBV19 and TRBJ1-1, the full variable domain reads DGGITQSPKYLFRKEGQNVTLSCEQNLNHDAMYWYRQDPGQGLRLIYYSQIVNDFQKGDIAEGYSVSREKKESFPLTVTSAQKNPTAFYLCASSPQTGTNTEAFFGQGTRLTVV.

This clone turned up a few times. The J gene is TRBJ2-7, the V gene TRBV2; 7 nucleotides line up with TRBD1. The J segment lost 4 bases and the V segment lost 4 bases, leaving 1 base of the junction unmatched. Germline values: CDR1 SNHLY, CDR2 FYNNEI. The CDR3 loop spans 12 amino acids. CDR3 protein: CASSAQGYEQYF. Written as DNA, the CDR3 is TGTGCCAGCAGTGCACAGGGGTACGAGCAGTACTTC.

In regard to this clone: Mismatch with germline at one junction end may stem from a read error. The rearrangement joins TRBV7-9 to TRBJ2-1; TRBD2 matches 9 bases. Germline CDR1 and CDR2: SEHNR and FQNEAQ (reference sequence). This CDR3 is 15 amino acids long. CDR3 sequence: CSSSLVSSGTHEQFF. The CDR3 nucleotides read TGTTCCAGCAGCTTAGTGTCTAGCGGGACCCATGAGCAGTTCTTC.

This clone was detected once. The final CDR3 position lacks the conserved phenylalanine or tryptophan, pointing to a likely read error. It is unclear where the CDR3 begins or ends on the DNA, so no DNA is shown, and the CDR3 is as TCRdb lists it. This rearrangement joins TRBV5-8 to TRBJ1-1; TRBD1, the D gene given by the table, was not confirmed from the DNA. Including both end residues, the CDR3 is 9 amino acids long. Looked up from germline, CDR1 is SGHTS and CDR2 is YDEGEE. This CDR3 is CASSLDRHL.

This rearrangement joins TRBV6-5 to TRBJ1-5; D remains unclear. V was pared by 5 bases and J by 0 bases, with 8 bases between. The V gene's germline CDR1 is MNHEY and CDR2 SVGAGI. This CDR3 is built from 14 residues. Written as DNA, the CDR3 is TGTGCCAGCAGTGAGGGTCTTAGCAATCAGCCCCAGCATTTT. As protein: CASSEGLSNQPQHF.

The V gene is TRBV4-2, the J gene TRBJ1-2, with 8 bases lining up with TRBD1. The V and J ends lost 5 bases and 2 bases, in that order; junction bases with no gene match: 7. Germline V CDR1 and CDR2: LGHNA, YNFKEQ. The CDR3 contains 15 residues. The CDR3 sequence: CASSGPGGYNYGYTF. CDR3 DNA sequence: TGTGCCAGCAGCGGCCCAGGGGGCTACAACTATGGCTACACCTTC.

The chain is built from TRBV30 and TRBJ1-2, with 7 positions matching TRBD1. The CDR3 has 14 residues. V dropped 7 bases and J dropped 7; count of bases not matched to a gene: 15. The germline V gene encodes CDR1 GTSNPN and CDR2 SVGIG (reference sequence). CDR3 sequence (DNA): TGTGCCTCGGAGAGGGCGACAGGGATGACTGGCTACACCTTC. It is translated as CASERATGMTGYTF.

The chain uses TRBV6-5 and TRBJ1-4; 11 bases are shared with TRBD1. Germline V gives CDR1 MNHEY, CDR2 SVGAGI. The CDR3 loop spans 14 amino acids. V lost 2 bases to trimming and J lost 8 bases; unmatched junction nucleotides: 1. The CDR3 DNA reads TGTGCCAGCAGTTACGGGACAGGGGGGGAAAAACTGTTTTTT. This encodes CASSYGTGGEKLFF.

The chain links TRBV5-4 to TRBJ2-2; weak D call: TRBD2 (7 bases). CDR1 is SGHNT, CDR2 YYREEE, per germline (reference sequence). The CDR3 is 15 residues long. Trimming stripped 6 bases from V and 7 bases from J, with 19 bases between. CDR3: CASTERGGAGGELFF. In DNA form, the CDR3 reads TGTGCCAGCACCGAACGAGGGGGGGCCGGCGGGGAGCTGTTTTTT. The variable domain in full, completed from reference TRBV5-4 and TRBJ2-2, reads ETGVTQSPTHLIKTRGQQVTLRCSSQSGHNTVSWYQQALGQGPQFIFQYYREEENGRGNFPPRFSGLQFPNYSSELNVNALELDDSALYLCASTERGGAGGELFFGEGSRLTVL.

This sequence joins TRBV7-9 and TRBJ2-3, with D possibly matching TRBD2 (6 bases). The germline V gene encodes CDR1 SEHNR and CDR2 FQNEAQ (reference sequence). The V gene lost 5 bases and the J gene lost 2 bases, with 17 bases spanning the gap. The CDR3 length is 16 residues. The CDR3 DNA reads as TGTGCCAGCAGCCCGCCGGGTGGCGGGAACACAGATACGCAGTATTTT. It specifies CASSPPGGGNTDTQYF.

V is TRBV19 and J is TRBJ2-1, with 8 bases that match TRBD2. Unmatched junction bases numbered 5, after V lost 2 bases and J lost 5 bases. The V gene's germline CDR1 is LNHDA and CDR2 SQIVND (reference sequence). The CDR3 runs 15 residues. In nucleotides, the CDR3 is TGTGCCAGTAGTATATCTAGCGGGCCGAACAATGAGCAGTTCTTC. Residues: CASSISSGPNNEQFF.

This sequence joins TRBV21-1 and TRBJ2-4; the D call in the table, TRBD1, was not verified against the DNA. TRBV21-1 is annotated as a pseudogene. The CDR3 spans 20 residues. The CDR3 bases are TGTGCCAGCAGCACAAGAGGAAGGGGGCAAAAGATTCTAGCCAAAAACATTCAGTACTTC. This translates into CASSTRGRGQKILAKNIQYF.

The chain has TRBV6-1 and TRBJ1-1; 7 nucleotides agree with TRBD1. The germline gives CDR1 MNHNS, CDR2 SASEGT. Losses at the gene ends were 5 bases for V and 4 bases for J; bases not matched to a gene: 10. This CDR3 has 15 residues. CDR3 sequence reads: CASSSRDSSLTEAFF. The CDR3 DNA is TGTGCCAGCAGTTCAAGGGACAGTTCCCTCACTGAAGCTTTCTTT.

The chain combines TRBV27 with TRBJ2-7, with D perhaps TRBD2 (6 bases). The CDR3 totals 13 residues. The germline V and J ends were trimmed by 3 bases and 3 bases, with 9 bases remaining between them. In germline, CDR1 is MNHEY, CDR2 SMNVEV (reference sequence). CDR3 nucleotides: TGTGCCAGCAGTTTTGCGGGGCTCTACGAGCAGTACTTC. This sequence encodes CASSFAGLYEQYF.

This clone was picked up a small number of times. The rearrangement links TRBV5-1 to TRBJ2-1; TRBD2 agrees at 9 bases. V lost 8 bases and J lost 8; bases outside the gene matches: 11. Per the germline V gene, CDR1 is SGHRS and CDR2 is YFSETQ. CDR3 length: 14 residues. CDR3 bases: TGCGCCAGTCAGGTAGCGGGAGATTTTGATGAGCAGTTCTTC. Amino acid sequence: CASQVAGDFDEQFF. The full variable domain, completed using reference TRBV5-1 and TRBJ2-1, is KAGVTQTPRYLIKTRGQQVTLSCSPISGHRSVSWYQQTPGQGLQFLFEYFSETQRNKGNFPGRFSGRQFSNSRSEMNVSTLELGDSALYLCASQVAGDFDEQFFGPGTRLTVL.

This rearrangement joins TRBV28 to TRBJ1-2; 7 bases fit TRBD1. Germline-derived CDR1 and CDR2 are MDHEN and SYDVKM. The trim removed 5 bases at V and 2 bases at J, leaving 8 bases unmatched. This CDR3 contains 15 residues. The CDR3 DNA is TGTGCCAGCAGTACTCCAGCGACAGGGAACTATGGCTACACCTTC. It translates to CASSTPATGNYGYTF.

This rearrangement joins TRBV30 to TRBJ2-7, with D tentatively TRBD1 (7 bases). From germline, CDR1 is GTSNPN and CDR2 SVGIG (reference sequence). CDR3 size: 15 residues. V was pared by 5 bases and J by 6 bases, with 23 bases between. The CDR3 reads CAWRGVTGKKAEQYF. In DNA form, the CDR3 reads TGTGCCTGGCGCGGGGTGACAGGGAAAAAAGCCGAGCAGTACTTC.

This clone was detected only once. The rearrangement uses TRBV7-9 and TRBJ2-5, with 10 bases fitting TRBD1. CDR1 SEHNR and CDR2 FQNEAQ come from the germline V gene (reference sequence). The CDR3 covers 15 residues. V trimming: 3 bases; J trimming: 3 bases; junction bases outside the gene matches: 4. The CDR3 reads CASSLRTGGEETQYF. CDR3 nucleotide sequence: TGTGCCAGCAGCTTGCGGACAGGGGGTGAAGAGACCCAGTACTTC. Complete variable domain (other parts from reference TRBV7-9 and TRBJ2-5): DTGVSQNPRHKITKRGQNVTFRCDPISEHNRLYWYRQTLGQGPEFLTYFQNEAQLEKSRLLSDRFSAERPKGSFSTLEIQRTEQGDSAMYLCASSLRTGGEETQYFGPGTRLLVL.

V usage is TRBV6-5 and J usage is TRBJ2-5; TRBD2 agrees at 7 bases. Germline V gives CDR1 MNHEY, CDR2 SVGAGI. This CDR3 spans 14 amino acids. J lost 2 bases, V lost 5 bases, and 5 bases had no gene match. The CDR3 DNA follows: TGTGCCAGCAGTGCTGCGGGAGTACAAGAGACCCAGTACTTC. This translates into CASSAAGVQETQYF.

The chain carries TRBV10-3 and TRBJ2-3, with 7 bases matching TRBD1. Germline V gene lookup returns CDR1 ENHRY and CDR2 SYGVKD. Trimming at V came to 4 bases and at J to 4 bases, leaving 11 bases not matched to a gene. The CDR3 is 16 amino acids. Written as DNA, the CDR3 is TGTGCCATCAGTGCCCGGACAGGTCCTAGGTCAGATACGCAGTATTTT. It encodes CAISARTGPRSDTQYF.

This chain uses TRBV7-9 with TRBJ2-7; possibly TRBD1 for D (5 bases). This CDR3 is 17 amino acids long. The germline V gene has CDR1 SEHNR and CDR2 FQNEAQ (reference sequence). V dropped 3 bases and J dropped 5 bases, with 23 bases sitting between them. CDR3 residues: CASSFGHTMFSLDEQYF. For the CDR3, the DNA is TGTGCCAGCAGCTTTGGACACACGATGTTTTCATTGGACGAGCAGTACTTC.

V gene TRBV6-5 combines with J gene TRBJ2-2; D is possibly TRBD2 (6 bases). This CDR3 is built from 13 residues. Germline-derived CDR1 and CDR2 are MNHEY and SVGAGI. Between the trimmed V and J ends, which lost 9 bases and 4 bases, there was a span of 12 bases. This chain's CDR3 is CASRRDSTGELFF. The CDR3 DNA reads as TGTGCCAGTCGGAGGGATAGCACCGGGGAGCTGTTTTTT.

J is TRBJ1-2 and V is TRBV2, with TRBD1 matching over 7 bases. Looked up from germline, CDR1 is SNHLY and CDR2 is FYNNEI. With V trimmed by 4 bases and J by 8 bases, 16 bases remained unmatched. The CDR3 is 16 residues long. The CDR3 reads CASSVEQGITRFGYTF. Here the CDR3 DNA reads TGTGCCAGCAGTGTCGAACAGGGGATCACAAGGTTCGGCTACACCTTC.

The CDR3 bases are TGTGCCAGCAGTTGGAGGCGGACTGGAAATGGCTACACCTTC. This codes for CASSWRRTGNGYTF. The chain joins TRBV27 to TRBJ1-2, with D unclear. V was cut by 4 bases and J by 6 bases, with 15 bases left in between. Germline V lookup: CDR1 MNHEY, CDR2 SMNVEV (reference sequence). The CDR3 extends over 14 amino acids.

This clone was detected a few times. The sample holds other DNA sequences that translate to the same CDR3. The V gene is TRBV2, the J gene TRBJ2-7; no definite D call. The CDR3 covers 11 residues. CDR1 SNHLY and CDR2 FYNNEI come from the germline V gene. The V end was cut by 9 bases, the J end by 0 bases, with 6 bases between. The CDR3 is CASRSSYEQYF. DNA of the CDR3: TGTGCCAGTCGTAGCTCCTACGAGCAGTACTTC.

The chain carries TRBV6-6 and TRBJ2-2, with D uncertain. The germline gives CDR1 MNHNY, CDR2 SVGAGI (reference sequence). The CDR3 loop spans 15 amino acids. The V end was cut by 0 bases, the J end by 4 bases, with 9 bases between. The CDR3 sequence: CASSYSTRFTGELFF. The CDR3 DNA reads as TGTGCCAGCAGTTACTCGACCAGGTTCACCGGGGAGCTGTTTTTT.

This chain connects TRBV27 to TRBJ1-5; 8 bases are shared with TRBD1. The CDR3 is made up of 17 amino acids. V gave up 6 bases and J gave up 0 bases; unmatched junction bases: 10. CDR1 MNHEY and CDR2 SMNVEV come from the germline V gene (reference sequence). Written as DNA, the CDR3 is TGTGCCAGCAGGCCCTCAGGGGGCGGGTATAGCAATCAGCCCCAGCATTTT. Translating it yields CASRPSGGGYSNQPQHF.